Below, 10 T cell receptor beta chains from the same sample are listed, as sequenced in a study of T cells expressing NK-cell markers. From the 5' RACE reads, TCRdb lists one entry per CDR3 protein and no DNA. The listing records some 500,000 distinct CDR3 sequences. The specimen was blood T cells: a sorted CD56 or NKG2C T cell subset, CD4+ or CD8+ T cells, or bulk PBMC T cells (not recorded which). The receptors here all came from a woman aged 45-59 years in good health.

CDR3 sequence: CASSSRREFVQFF. The chain recombines TRBV25-1 with TRBJ2-1; the TRBD1 assignment by TCRdb is unverifiable without DNA. The germline V gene encodes CDR1 MGHDK and CDR2 SYGVNS. The CDR3 loop spans 13 amino acids.

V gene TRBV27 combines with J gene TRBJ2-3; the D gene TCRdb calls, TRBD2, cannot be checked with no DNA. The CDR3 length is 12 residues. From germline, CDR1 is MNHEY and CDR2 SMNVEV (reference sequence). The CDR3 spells CASSSIANTQYF.

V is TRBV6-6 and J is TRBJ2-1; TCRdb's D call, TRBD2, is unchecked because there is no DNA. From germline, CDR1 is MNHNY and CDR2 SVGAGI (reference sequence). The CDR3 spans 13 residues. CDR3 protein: CAVKTSGGNEQFF.

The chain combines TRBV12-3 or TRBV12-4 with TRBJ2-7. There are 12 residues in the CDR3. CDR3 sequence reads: CASSLAGEVQYF.

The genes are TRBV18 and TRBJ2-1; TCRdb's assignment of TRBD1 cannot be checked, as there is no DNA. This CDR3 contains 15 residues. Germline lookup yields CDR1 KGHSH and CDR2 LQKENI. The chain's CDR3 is CASSQSTGQGIEQFF.

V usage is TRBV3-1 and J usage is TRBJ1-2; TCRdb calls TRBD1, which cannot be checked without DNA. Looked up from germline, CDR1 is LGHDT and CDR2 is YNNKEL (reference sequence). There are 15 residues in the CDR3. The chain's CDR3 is CASSQDSGTGRGYTF.

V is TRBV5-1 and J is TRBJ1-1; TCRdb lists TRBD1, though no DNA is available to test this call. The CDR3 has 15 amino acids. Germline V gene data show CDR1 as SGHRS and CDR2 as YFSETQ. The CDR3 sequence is CASSPRGGLNTEAFF.

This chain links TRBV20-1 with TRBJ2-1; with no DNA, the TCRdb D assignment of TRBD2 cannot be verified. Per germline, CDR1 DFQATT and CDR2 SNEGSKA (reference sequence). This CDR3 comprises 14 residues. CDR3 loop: CSARDSELAGKQFF.

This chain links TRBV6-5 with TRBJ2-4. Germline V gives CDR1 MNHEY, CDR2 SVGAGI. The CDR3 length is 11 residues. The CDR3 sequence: CASISRNIQYF.

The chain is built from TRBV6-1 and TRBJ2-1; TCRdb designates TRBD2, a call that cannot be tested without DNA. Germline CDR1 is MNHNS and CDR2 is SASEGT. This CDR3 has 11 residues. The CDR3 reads CASRLENEQFF.